This T cell receptor (beta chain) was obtained from a study of graft-versus-host responses after intestinal transplantation. Using immunoSEQ multiplex PCR, the repertoire was profiled, and TCRdb retains in-frame clones only, with some absent. The sample yields roughly 16,000 clones, about two fifths seen once. The authors combined 200,000 CFSE-labeled responder cells with 200,000 irradiated, violet-dye-labeled stimulator cells in plates. V lost 1 base and J 3 bases, leaving 10 bases between the germline ends. The CDR3 is made up of 15 amino acids. Germline V gene data show CDR1 as SGHDN and CDR2 as FVKESK.

The sequence came from a human patient who received an intestinal transplant. Sequences were derived from alloreactive CD8+ T cells from a mixed lymphocyte reaction culture, sampled before intestinal transplant. Documented subset: CFSE-low proliferating T cells sorted from approximately 6-day pre-transplant mixed lymphocyte reaction (GvH or HvG direction). The rearrangement uses TRBV14 and TRBJ2-1; D is undetermined. CDR3: CASSQGPGIYNEQFF. The CDR3 coding sequence is TGTGCCAGCAGCCAAGGGCCCGGAATCTACAATGAGCAGTTCTTC.